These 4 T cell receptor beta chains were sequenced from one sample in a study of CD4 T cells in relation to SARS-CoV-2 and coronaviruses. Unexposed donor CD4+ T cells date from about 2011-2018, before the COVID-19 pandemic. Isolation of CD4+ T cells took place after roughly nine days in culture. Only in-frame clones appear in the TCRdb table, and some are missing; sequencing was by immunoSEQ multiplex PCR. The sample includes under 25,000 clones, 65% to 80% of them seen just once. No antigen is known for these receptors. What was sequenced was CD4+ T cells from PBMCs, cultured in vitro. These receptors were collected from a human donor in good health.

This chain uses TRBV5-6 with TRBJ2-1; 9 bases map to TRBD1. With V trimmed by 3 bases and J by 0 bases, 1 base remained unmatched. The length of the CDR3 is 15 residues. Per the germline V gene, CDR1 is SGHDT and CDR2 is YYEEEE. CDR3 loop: CASSWGQGSYNEQFF. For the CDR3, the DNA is TGTGCCAGCAGCTGGGGACAGGGCTCCTACAATGAGCAGTTCTTC.

The CDR3 sequence: CASGDRSKATVFSNQPQHF. The CDR3 region has the DNA TGTGCCAGCGGGGACAGGTCAAAGGCGACTGTTTTTAGCAATCAGCCCCAGCATTTT. The V gene is TRBV2, the J gene TRBJ1-5; 8 bases are a match to TRBD1. Germline values: CDR1 SNHLY, CDR2 FYNNEI. This CDR3 spans 19 amino acids. The trim removed 8 bases at V and 0 bases at J, leaving 18 bases unmatched.

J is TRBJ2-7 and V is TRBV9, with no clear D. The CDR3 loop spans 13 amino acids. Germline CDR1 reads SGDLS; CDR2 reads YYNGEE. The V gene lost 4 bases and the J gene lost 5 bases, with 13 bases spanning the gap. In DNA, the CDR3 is TGTGCCAGCAGCCAATTGGTAGACCACGAGCAGTACTTC. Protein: CASSQLVDHEQYF.

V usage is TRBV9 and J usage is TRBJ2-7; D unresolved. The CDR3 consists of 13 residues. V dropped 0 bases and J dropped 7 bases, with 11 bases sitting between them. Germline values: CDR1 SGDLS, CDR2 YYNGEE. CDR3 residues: CASSVGPGREQYF. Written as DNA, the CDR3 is TGTGCCAGCAGCGTAGGCCCAGGACGGGAGCAGTACTTC.